The 17 T cell receptor beta chains below all came from one sample that was sequenced in a study of T-cell reconstitution after alpha-beta-depleted transplantation in children. A library of TCRbeta sequences, prepared with unique molecular identifiers, was generated. TCRdb redid the calling of the PCR reads with MiXCR, one entry per CDR3 protein. The repertoire consists of a few hundred thousand distinct CDR3 sequences, with 10% to 13% occurring once and the leading ten covering roughly 2.5%. Sample: PBMCs from the stem cell graft donor, taken from the stem cell graft. These receptors originate from a human donor who donated a stem cell graft to a child with acute lymphoblastic leukemia.

The genes are TRBV7-3 and TRBJ2-5, with D unresolved. The CDR3 length is 13 residues. Trimming left V 4 bases short and J 2 bases short, with 8 bases between. Germline CDR1 SGHTA, CDR2 FQGTGA. The CDR3 DNA reads as TGTGCCAGCAGCTCCGAGATACAAGAGACCCAGTACTTC. Its protein is CASSSEIQETQYF. Full variable domain (missing parts from reference TRBV7-3 and TRBJ2-5): GAGVSQTPSNKVTEKGKYVELRCDPISGHTALYWYRQSLGQGPEFLIYFQGTGAADDSGLPNDRFFAVRPEGSVSTLKIQRTERGDSAVYLCASSSEIQETQYFGPGTRLLVL.

The chain is built from TRBV3-1 and TRBJ2-5; the match to TRBD1 covers 7 bases. This CDR3 contains 17 residues. Trimming at V came to 2 bases and at J to 4 bases, leaving 13 bases not matched to a gene. The germline CDR1 and CDR2 sequences are LGHDT and YNNKEL (reference sequence). CDR3 sequence reads: CASSQTPGTATGETQYF. CDR3 coding DNA: TGTGCCAGCAGCCAAACTCCTGGGACAGCAACGGGAGAGACCCAGTACTTC.

The rearrangement joins TRBV7-2 to TRBJ2-3; 7 bases align to TRBD1. The V gene's germline CDR1 is SGHTA and CDR2 FQGNSA. The ends lost 4 bases at V and 2 bases at J; junction bases unmatched: 6. This CDR3 is 15 amino acids long. CDR3 DNA sequence: TGTGCCAGCAGCTCCCGAACAGGGGACACAGATACGCAGTATTTT. This codes for CASSSRTGDTDTQYF.

This clonotype has more than one count but fewer than ten. The chain employs TRBV20-1 and TRBJ2-3; D not resolved. Germline CDR1 reads DFQATT; CDR2 reads SNEGSKA (reference sequence). The CDR3 loop spans 15 amino acids. Trimming shortened V by 0 bases and J by 0 bases, and 10 bases separated the two germline ends. CDR3: CSARDIGQSTDTQYF. In DNA, the CDR3 is TGCAGTGCTAGAGATATCGGCCAGAGCACAGATACGCAGTATTTT.

Many counts were recorded for this clonotype. The V call is TRBV12-3 or TRBV12-4, the J call TRBJ2-7; 8 bases align to TRBD2. The CDR3 runs to 17 residues. V dropped 1 base and J dropped 2; count of bases not matched to a gene: 10. DNA for the CDR3: TGTGCCAGCAGTTTAGTCCCTCTAGCGGGTGTCGCCTACGAGCAGTACTTC. As protein: CASSLVPLAGVAYEQYF.

This clonotype has only a few counts. The chain recombines TRBV5-1 with TRBJ2-1, with D perhaps matching TRBD2 (6 bases). This CDR3 contains 16 residues. The V and J ends lost 4 bases and 2 bases respectively, with 16 bases between them. Germline values: CDR1 SGHRS, CDR2 YFSETQ. CDR3 protein: CASSPPDLAAYNEQFF. Here the CDR3 DNA reads TGCGCCAGCAGCCCTCCTGACTTAGCGGCCTACAATGAGCAGTTCTTC.

This clonotype was recorded at least ten times. This chain uses TRBV7-9 with TRBJ2-1; D is ambiguous. Germline loops: CDR1 SEHNR, CDR2 FQNEAQ (reference sequence). This CDR3 has 10 residues. The V end lost 3 bases, the J end lost 6 bases, and 0 bases lay between the germline ends. As DNA, the CDR3 is TGTGCCAGCAGCTTCAATGAGCAGTTCTTC. Its translation: CASSFNEQFF.

This clonotype turned up a few times. V usage is TRBV5-1 and J usage is TRBJ2-1, with TRBD2 matching 14 bases. This CDR3 spans 15 amino acids. The V gene end was trimmed by 3 bases and the J gene end by 10 bases; junction bases not matched to a gene: 6. CDR1 SGHRS and CDR2 YFSETQ come from the germline V gene. CDR3 DNA sequence: TGCGCCAGCAGCTCGGGACTAGCGGGAGTTAGGGAGCAGTTCTTC. It translates to CASSSGLAGVREQFF.

This clonotype was observed a handful of times. V and J are TRBV5-1 and TRBJ2-3, with 7 bases fitting TRBD2. J gave up 0 bases and V 0 bases, and 4 bases lay outside the gene matches. CDR1 and CDR2 (germline): SGHRS, YFSETQ. The CDR3 runs 16 residues. The CDR3 is CASSLESGASTDTQYF. CDR3 nucleotides: TGCGCCAGCAGCTTGGAGAGCGGGGCTAGCACAGATACGCAGTATTTT.

This clonotype has a count of ten or more. The chain couples TRBV5-6 to TRBJ2-1, with D possibly being TRBD2 (5 bases). V was shortened by 6 bases and J by 0 bases, with 13 bases between the two germline ends. This CDR3 is built from 15 residues. The V gene's germline CDR1 is SGHDT and CDR2 YYEEEE. The CDR3 sequence: CASIMTGSSYNEQFF. CDR3 in DNA: TGTGCCAGCATCATGACGGGAAGCTCCTACAATGAGCAGTTCTTC.

The chain employs TRBV7-2 and TRBJ1-4, with TRBD1 matching over 7 bases. From germline, CDR1 is SGHTA and CDR2 FQGNSA. The CDR3 contains 14 residues. With 5 bases clipped from V and 8 bases from J, the junction kept 8 bases outside the gene matches. The CDR3 is CASSNTGVREKLFF. The CDR3 DNA reads TGTGCCAGCAGCAATACAGGGGTTCGGGAAAAACTGTTTTTT.

The rearrangement joins TRBV29-1 to TRBJ1-1, with D possibly being TRBD1 (5 bases). There are 13 residues in the CDR3. Germline V gene data show CDR1 as SQVTM and CDR2 as ANQGSEA. Trimming shortened V by 3 bases and J by 0 bases, and 8 bases separated the two germline ends. The CDR3 reads CSVEGPMNTEAFF. The CDR3 DNA reads TGCAGCGTTGAGGGACCGATGAACACTGAAGCTTTCTTT.

The V and J genes are TRBV10-3 and TRBJ2-4; 7 bases fit TRBD1. The germline V gene has CDR1 ENHRY and CDR2 SYGVKD. V lost 3 bases to trimming and J lost 6 bases; unmatched junction nucleotides: 8. The CDR3 runs 15 residues. CDR3 region: CAISEPGQAGNIQYF. The CDR3 nucleotides are TGTGCCATCAGTGAACCCGGACAGGCCGGAAACATTCAGTACTTC.

The CDR3 reads CASTEGAAGYTF. CDR3 DNA: TGTGCCAGCACAGAGGGGGCGGCTGGCTACACCTTC. J is TRBJ1-2 and V is TRBV7-9, with 7 bases fitting TRBD1. CDR1 SEHNR and CDR2 FQNEAQ come from the germline V gene (reference sequence). Trimming at V came to 7 bases and at J to 7 bases, leaving 6 bases not matched to a gene. This CDR3 is 12 amino acids long.

The table lists this clonotype with a few counts. This chain connects TRBV9 to TRBJ2-3; D remains ambiguous. This CDR3 is built from 15 residues. Germline assignment: CDR1 SGDLS and CDR2 YYNGEE. Trimming removed 3 bases from V and 4 bases from J, with 15 bases in between. The DNA of the CDR3 is TGTGCCAGCAGCGGACCCCCCCCGAGCTCAGATACGCAGTATTTT. This translates into CASSGPPPSSDTQYF. Using reference TRBV9 and TRBJ2-3 for the parts outside the CDR3, the full variable domain is DSGVTQTPKHLITATGQRVTLRCSPRSGDLSVYWYQQSLDQGLQFLIQYYNGEERAKGNILERFSAQQFPDLHSELNLSSLELGDSALYFCASSGPPPSSDTQYFGPGTRLTVL.

V and J are TRBV30 and TRBJ2-7; tentatively, D is TRBD1 (5 bases). V was clipped by 1 base and J by 3 bases, with 10 bases between them. Per germline, CDR1 GTSNPN and CDR2 SVGIG (reference sequence). This CDR3 contains 13 residues. The CDR3 spells CAWSAGRDYEQYF. In DNA form, the CDR3 reads TGTGCCTGGAGTGCTGGCAGGGACTACGAGCAGTACTTC.

This sequence joins TRBV4-2 and TRBJ2-7, with TRBD2 identical over 9 bases. The V gene end was trimmed by 1 base and the J gene end by 6 bases; junction bases not matched to a gene: 10. The CDR3 has 16 amino acids. Germline CDR1 LGHNA, CDR2 YNFKEQ. CDR3 DNA sequence: TGTGCCAGCAGCCAAGTTCGGATTAGCGGGAGAGGCGAGCAGTACTTC. Amino acid sequence: CASSQVRISGRGEQYF.